This entry features one T cell receptor beta chain sequence. The clone's antigen remains unknown. No base-level quality is on record; no much larger clone is a single base apart. The source of the sample is a study of OX40 agonist ivuxolimab in advanced cancers. Background on the whole study: The costimulatory receptor OX40 (CD134) was targeted by ivuxolimab, a fully human IgG2 agonistic monoclonal antibody. Intravenous ivuxolimab was administered to patients every 2 weeks at six dose levels: 0.01, 0.1, 0.3, 1.5, 3 and 10 mg/kg. Of the approximately 50 dose-escalation patients, hepatocellular carcinoma was present in about 19, melanoma in around 15, renal cell carcinoma in 9 and head and neck cancer in 9. The dose-escalation cohort was 82.7% male with a mean age of approximately 60 years, ranging from roughly 23 to 85. Patients were allowed to have had prior anti-PD-1, anti-PD-L1 or anti-CTLA-4 therapy, and 40% of the dose-escalation patients had been treated with checkpoint inhibitors. Three dose-escalation patients achieved partial responses, one with hepatocellular carcinoma and two with cutaneous melanoma. Peripheral TCRbeta sequencing aimed to test whether ivuxolimab altered TCR sequence diversity and caused clonal T-cell expansion. The paper reports the monotherapy dose-escalation portion (N of about 50 patients) of the phase I ivuxolimab trial.

The trial excluded patients who had a history of autoimmune disease or were on systemic immunosuppression. Peripheral blood for TCR sequencing was drawn from every dose cohort at baseline, at cycle 4 day 1 and at cycle 7 day 1. Samples were obtained from an open-label, multicenter, first-in-human phase I dose-escalation trial of ivuxolimab. Adults with locally advanced or metastatic head and neck squamous cell, hepatocellular, melanoma or renal cell carcinoma were enrolled in the trial. Before TCR sequencing, CD4+ and CD8+ T cells were separately sorted from peripheral blood. Study-wide conclusions, independent of this receptor: At doses from 0.1 to 3.0 mg/kg, clonal expansion was seen in both CD4+ and CD8+ blood T cells between baseline and week 6. The antigen specificity of the clonally expanded peripheral T cells was not determined. Low levels of normalized T-cell clonal expansion were also seen in some patients who did not respond. In partial responders in the 0.1-3.0 mg/kg groups, normalized peripheral clonal expansion was found to be among the lowest, especially among CD8+ T cells. After ivuxolimab, expanded clones were on average more numerous among CD8+ T cells than among CD4+ T cells.

Genomic DNA was isolated from the sorted cells so that the TCRbeta CDR3 region could be sequenced. The immunoSEQ Assay was used to sequence the TCRbeta CDR3 regions. The clones in this table, taken by TCRdb from immuneACCESS, are in-frame only. Not every clone is retained; where verified, under half of the shortfall comes from an unresolved V gene, and the cause of the rest is unknown. The sample yields tens of thousands of clones; around 86% were counted once. The ten largest clones take up 0.6% to 0.8% of the sample. Looking up the germline V gene yields CDR1 SGHRS and CDR2 YFSETQ. V trim: 6 bases; J trim: 7 bases; unmatched bases: 9. Counted from cysteine to phenylalanine, this CDR3 has 13 amino acids. Here the CDR3 DNA is all that survives: 39 bases in frame from base 1.

The TCR was taken from an adult with an advanced solid tumor such as melanoma, head and neck, liver or kidney cancer. The sequence links TRBV5-1 to TRBJ1-2, and TRBD1 aligns with 7 junction nucleotides. The sample here was CD4+ or CD8+ T cells sorted from blood, taken in a trial of the OX40 agonist ivuxolimab. The CDR3 here reads CASNLDRVGGYTF. In nucleotide form, the sequence is TGCGCCAGCAACCTCGACAGGGTGGGTGGCTACACCTTC. The CDR3, completed at both ends by the reference TRBV5-1 and TRBJ1-2 genes, gives the full variable domain KAGVTQTPRYLIKTRGQQVTLSCSPISGHRSVSWYQQTPGQGLQFLFEYFSETQRNKGNFPGRFSGRQFSNSRSEMNVSTLELGDSALYLCASNLDRVGGYTFGSGTRLTVV.